A single sample is the source of the 29 T cell receptor beta chains below, sequenced in a study of blood T cell repertoires in COVID-19. Using immunoSEQ multiplex PCR, the repertoire was profiled, and TCRdb retains in-frame clones only, with some absent. The data show a few hundred thousand clones, 90% to 95% seen once. Sequencing used PBMCs or T cells enriched from blood (not recorded which). These receptors were collected from a woman aged 40 to 50 who had been exposed to COVID-19.

This chain joins TRBV11-3 and TRBJ2-1; 7 bases line up with TRBD1. J gave up 12 bases and V 3 bases, and 2 bases lay outside the gene matches. Germline assignment: CDR1 SGHNT and CDR2 YENEEA. The CDR3 spans 11 residues. Here the CDR3 reads CASSFRDRQFF. DNA of the CDR3: TGTGCCAGCAGCTTTAGGGACAGGCAGTTCTTC. The full variable domain, in which reference TRBV11-3 and TRBJ2-1 provide the parts outside the CDR3, is EAGVVQSPRYKIIEKKQPVAFWCNPISGHNTLYWYLQNLGQGPELLIRYENEEAVDDSQLPKDRFSAERLKGVDSTLKIQPAELGDSAVYLCASSFRDRQFFGPGTRLTVL.

The J gene is TRBJ2-1, the V gene TRBV5-6, with 12 positions matching TRBD1. Trimming at V came to 5 bases and at J to 4 bases, leaving 10 bases not matched to a gene. The CDR3 extends over 17 amino acids. From germline, CDR1 is SGHDT and CDR2 YYEEEE. CDR3 in amino acids: CASRLSGTGGPYNEQFF. CDR3 nucleotides: TGTGCCAGCAGGTTGAGCGGGACAGGGGGCCCTTACAATGAGCAGTTCTTC. The entire variable domain, with the rest obtained from reference TRBV5-6 and TRBJ2-1, is as follows: DAGVTQSPTHLIKTRGQQVTLRCSPKSGHDTVSWYQQALGQGPQFIFQYYEEEERQRGNFPDRFSGHQFPNYSSELNVNALLLGDSALYLCASRLSGTGGPYNEQFFGPGTRLTVL.

V and J are TRBV3-1 (or the pseudogene TRBV3-2) and TRBJ1-1; 7 bases match TRBD1. Germline V gives CDR1 LGHDT, CDR2 YNNKEL (reference sequence). CDR3 size: 12 residues. J gave up 10 bases and V 3 bases, and 5 bases lay outside the gene matches. The chain's CDR3 is CASSHLQGTAFF. The CDR3 DNA reads TGTGCCAGCAGCCACCTACAGGGGACAGCTTTCTTT.

V gene TRBV14 combines with J gene TRBJ1-3; D is ambiguous. Trimming stripped 8 bases from V and 3 bases from J, with 14 bases between. The CDR3 length is 14 residues. Germline V gives CDR1 SGHDN, CDR2 FVKESK. In DNA, the CDR3 is TGTGCCAGCCACGGGGTAGGATATGGAAACACCATATATTTT. Its translation is CASHGVGYGNTIYF.

The gene calls are TRBV6-5 and TRBJ1-2; D is unclear. Germline V gene data show CDR1 as MNHEY and CDR2 as SVGAGI. Trimming took off 5 bases at V and 0 bases at J, with 13 bases between the two ends. The CDR3 consists of 15 residues. CDR3 coding DNA: TGTGCCAGCAGTCCTACACTGGAGACTAACTATGGCTACACCTTC. It codes for CASSPTLETNYGYTF.

This clone turned up a few times. The chain couples TRBV24-1 to TRBJ1-2; 9 nucleotides agree with TRBD1. Germline V gene sequence: CDR1 KGHDR, CDR2 SFDVKD. J was trimmed by 0 bases and V by 5 bases; bases with no gene match: 15. CDR3 size: 19 residues. The chain's CDR3 is CATSVRDRVTFEANYGYTF. CDR3 nucleotides: TGTGCCACCAGTGTCCGGGACAGGGTAACCTTTGAAGCTAACTATGGCTACACCTTC.

The chain combines TRBV28 with TRBJ1-5, with a possible D match to TRBD1 (6 bases). The V and J ends lost 10 bases and 7 bases respectively, with 20 bases between them. Germline V CDR1 and CDR2: MDHEN, SYDVKM. There are 14 residues in the CDR3. DNA of the CDR3: TGTGCCACCACAAGAGGGGGGGTGGGGCAGCCCCAGCATTTT. Translating it yields CATTRGGVGQPQHF.

This sequence joins TRBV5-1 and TRBJ1-1; D perhaps matches TRBD1 (6 bases). Germline loops: CDR1 SGHRS, CDR2 YFSETQ. CDR3 length equals 14 residues. V lost 4 bases, J lost 5 bases, and 15 bases lay in between. The CDR3 DNA is TGCGCCAGCAGCCCAGTTCTAGGGGGAACTGAAGCTTTCTTT. Encoded protein: CASSPVLGGTEAFF.

The V call is TRBV30, the J call TRBJ1-5; a possible D gene is TRBD1 (6 bases). The CDR3 covers 15 residues. CDR1 and CDR2 from the germline V gene are GTSNPN and SVGIG (reference sequence). Trimming took off 3 bases at V and 4 bases at J, with 16 bases between the two ends. CDR3 DNA sequence: TGTGCCTGGAGGAGGGGGGGGCTAGGGAATCAGCCCCAGCATTTT. It yields the protein CAWRRGGLGNQPQHF.

CDR3 nucleotides: TGTGCCAGCAGCTTAGGCAGACAGGGAAGGTCCTATAATTCACCCCTCCACTTT. Translated: CASSLGRQGRSYNSPLHF. This chain uses TRBV7-2 with TRBJ1-6; 7 bases match TRBD1. This CDR3 contains 18 residues. CDR1 is SGHTA and CDR2 is FQGNSA in the germline V gene. Trimming cost V 1 base and J 1 base; bases outside gene matches: 7. Using reference TRBV7-2 and TRBJ1-6 for the parts outside the CDR3, the full variable domain is GAGVSQSPSNKVTEKGKDVELRCDPISGHTALYWYRQSLGQGLEFLIYFQGNSAPDKSGLPSDRFSAERTGGSVSTLTIQRTQQEDSAVYLCASSLGRQGRSYNSPLHFGNGTRLTVT.

V and J are TRBV29-1 and TRBJ1-2, with D possibly matching TRBD1 (5 bases). CDR1 is SQVTM and CDR2 is ANQGSEA in the germline V gene. The CDR3 runs 14 residues. Trimming took off 2 bases at V and 0 bases at J, with 10 bases between the two ends. The CDR3 reads CSVEQGESNYGYTF. The CDR3 DNA follows: TGCAGCGTTGAACAGGGTGAATCTAACTATGGCTACACCTTC. Complete variable domain (other parts from reference TRBV29-1 and TRBJ1-2): SAVISQKPSRDICQRGTSLTIQCQVDSQVTMMFWYRQQPGQSLTLIATANQGSEATYESGFVIDKFPISRPNLTFSTLTVSNMSPEDSSIYLCSVEQGESNYGYTFGSGTRLTVV.

The CDR3 is CASSRQRNYGYTF. Written as DNA, the CDR3 is TGTGCCAGCAGCCGCCAGAGGAACTATGGCTACACCTTC. The chain joins TRBV14 to TRBJ1-2, with D unresolved. Germline V gene lookup returns CDR1 SGHDN and CDR2 FVKESK. This CDR3 has 13 amino acids. The germline V and J ends were trimmed by 4 bases and 2 bases, with 8 bases remaining between them.

The V and J genes are TRBV27 and TRBJ1-2, with D possibly being TRBD1 (6 bases). V lost 2 bases to trimming and J lost 3 bases, with 10 bases between them. The CDR3 length is 14 residues. Germline assignment: CDR1 MNHEY and CDR2 SMNVEV (reference sequence). The CDR3 coding sequence is TGTGCCAGCAGTTTACGGGGGGCCTACTATGGCTACACCTTC. Protein sequence: CASSLRGAYYGYTF.

The V and J genes are TRBV27 and TRBJ1-1; no clear D. The V and J ends lost 0 bases and 4 bases respectively, with 6 bases between them. The CDR3 extends over 13 amino acids. Germline CDR1 reads MNHEY; CDR2 reads SMNVEV (reference sequence). CDR3 amino acids: CASSLSLVTEAFF. CDR3 in DNA: TGTGCCAGCAGTTTATCGTTAGTCACTGAAGCTTTCTTT.

The V call is TRBV7-9, the J call TRBJ1-1; D is unresolved. The CDR3 loop spans 10 amino acids. CDR1 SEHNR and CDR2 FQNEAQ come from the germline V gene (reference sequence). The V end was cut by 5 bases, the J end by 9 bases, with 7 bases between. The CDR3, as DNA: TGTGCCAGCAGCCCTACTCAAGCTTTCTTT. Its translation is CASSPTQAFF. Together with reference TRBV7-9 and TRBJ1-1, the CDR3 gives the full variable domain: DTGVSQNPRHKITKRGQNVTFRCDPISEHNRLYWYRQTLGQGPEFLTYFQNEAQLEKSRLLSDRFSAERPKGSFSTLEIQRTEQGDSAMYLCASSPTQAFFGQGTRLTVV.

The chain couples TRBV29-1 to TRBJ2-3; a weak D match, TRBD2 (5 bases). Germline assignment: CDR1 SQVTM and CDR2 ANQGSEA. V lost 4 bases to trimming and J lost 3 bases, with 20 bases between them. This CDR3 spans 16 amino acids. CDR3 region: CSVVRRASGNTDTQYF. CDR3 in DNA: TGCAGCGTTGTGCGAAGGGCTTCGGGAAATACAGATACGCAGTATTTT.

The CDR3 loop is CASSFISLNTEAFF. In DNA form, the CDR3 reads TGTGCCAGCAGCTTCATAAGCCTTAACACTGAAGCTTTCTTT. The V call is TRBV7-9, the J call TRBJ1-1; D gene ambiguous. This CDR3 has 14 residues. Trimming stripped 3 bases from V and 2 bases from J, with 10 bases between. Germline values: CDR1 SEHNR, CDR2 FQNEAQ (reference sequence).

The chain uses TRBV7-2 and TRBJ1-1, with D perhaps matching TRBD1 (5 bases). This CDR3 region has 14 residues. The germline gives CDR1 SGHTA, CDR2 FQGNSA. V gave up 5 bases and J gave up 7 bases, with 17 bases separating them. The CDR3 nucleotides are TGTGCCAGCAGCCCGGGCGGGGGTAGCGGTGAAGCTTTCTTT. It yields the protein CASSPGGGSGEAFF.

The chain uses TRBV29-1 and TRBJ2-7; TRBD2 matches at 7 bases. Losses at the gene ends were 4 bases for V and 6 bases for J; bases not matched to a gene: 6. The CDR3 extends over 12 amino acids. CDR1 and CDR2 (germline): SQVTM, ANQGSEA. CDR3 residues: CSVAFWGGEQYF. CDR3 bases: TGCAGCGTTGCGTTCTGGGGGGGCGAGCAGTACTTC.

V is TRBV5-1 and J is TRBJ1-4; maybe TRBD1 (6 bases). The length of the CDR3 is 17 residues. V shed 5 bases and J shed 6 bases, with 23 bases lying between them. Per the germline V gene, CDR1 is SGHRS and CDR2 is YFSETQ. CDR3 DNA: TGCGCCAGCAGTCGTAACCCGTTACAGGGTACTGATGAAAAACTGTTTTTT. It translates to CASSRNPLQGTDEKLFF. Combining the CDR3 with reference TRBV5-1 and TRBJ1-4 gives the whole variable domain KAGVTQTPRYLIKTRGQQVTLSCSPISGHRSVSWYQQTPGQGLQFLFEYFSETQRNKGNFPGRFSGRQFSNSRSEMNVSTLELGDSALYLCASSRNPLQGTDEKLFFGSGTQLSVL.

This chain joins TRBV15 and TRBJ2-1; 7 bases are a match to TRBD2. The junction had 2 bases not matched to a gene; V was cut back by 4 bases and J by 2 bases. This CDR3 spans 14 amino acids. The germline V gene has CDR1 LNHNV and CDR2 YYDKDF (reference sequence). Written as DNA, the CDR3 is TGTGCCACCAGCACGACTAGCACCTACAATGAGCAGTTCTTC. This translates into CATSTTSTYNEQFF.

The chain carries TRBV7-8 and TRBJ1-4; tentatively, D is TRBD1 (6 bases). Looked up from germline, CDR1 is SGHVS and CDR2 is FQNEAQ. This CDR3 region has 16 residues. V lost 4 bases and J lost 0, with 12 bases in between. The CDR3 DNA reads as TGTGCCAGCAGCTCAGGACAGATCGCAACTAATGAAAAACTGTTTTTT. Amino acids: CASSSGQIATNEKLFF. Full variable domain (outside the CDR3, taken from reference TRBV7-8 and TRBJ1-4): GAGVSQSPRYKVAKRGQDVALRCDPISGHVSLFWYQQALGQGPEFLTYFQNEAQLDKSGLPSDRFFAERPEGSVSTLKIQRTQQEDSAVYLCASSSGQIATNEKLFFGSGTQLSVL.

The CDR3: CASSISQRANEKLFF. CDR3 DNA sequence: TGTGCCAGTAGTATTTCACAGAGGGCTAATGAAAAACTGTTTTTT. The chain employs TRBV19 and TRBJ1-4; D remains unclear. This CDR3 region has 15 residues. V lost 3 bases, J lost 3 bases, and 11 bases lay in between. Germline CDR1 and CDR2: LNHDA and SQIVND (reference sequence). The full variable domain, in which reference TRBV19 and TRBJ1-4 provide the parts outside the CDR3, is DGGITQSPKYLFRKEGQNVTLSCEQNLNHDAMYWYRQDPGQGLRLIYYSQIVNDFQKGDIAEGYSVSREKKESFPLTVTSAQKNPTAFYLCASSISQRANEKLFFGSGTQLSVL.

The chain joins TRBV19 to TRBJ2-5; 7 positions match TRBD2. Germline V lookup: CDR1 LNHDA, CDR2 SQIVND (reference sequence). CDR3 length: 16 amino acids. Trimming removed 9 bases from V and 1 base from J; junction bases left unmatched: 14. The CDR3 nucleotides read TGTGCCAGCATGATGGGGGGGTTTCGAGGCCAAGAGACCCAGTACTTC. Translating gives CASMMGGFRGQETQYF.

The chain links TRBV7-9 to TRBJ1-6; 8 bases align to TRBD1. This CDR3 contains 17 residues. The J segment lost 7 bases and the V segment lost 1 base, leaving 9 bases of the junction unmatched. Germline assignment: CDR1 SEHNR and CDR2 FQNEAQ (reference sequence). The CDR3 here is CASSLVVGTGRNSPLHF. Written as DNA, the CDR3 is TGTGCCAGCAGCTTAGTCGTAGGGACAGGTCGAAATTCACCCCTCCACTTT.

This clone was found many times. The CDR3 region is CASSQDRGGREQYF. The CDR3 coding sequence is TGTGCCAGCAGCCAAGATAGGGGGGGGCGCGAGCAGTACTTC. J is TRBJ2-7 and V is TRBV3-1 (or the pseudogene TRBV3-2), with D possibly TRBD2 on 7 matching bases. The CDR3 loop spans 14 amino acids. Deletions cut 0 bases from V and 6 bases from J, with 12 bases between. From germline, CDR1 is LGHDT and CDR2 YNNKEL (reference sequence).

The chain combines TRBV6-9 with TRBJ2-7, with TRBD2 matching over 9 bases. The V and J ends lost 4 bases and 1 base, in that order; junction bases with no gene match: 8. Germline V gene sequence: CDR1 MNHGY, CDR2 SVAAGI. This CDR3 region has 16 residues. CDR3 sequence (DNA): TGTGCCAGCAGTTGTGGGCGGGAGGGCCTTTCCTACGAGCAGTACTTC. It encodes CASSCGREGLSYEQYF.

The chain combines TRBV27 with TRBJ2-3; 9 positions agree with TRBD1. Germline V gene data show CDR1 as MNHEY and CDR2 as SMNVEV (reference sequence). The CDR3 has 17 amino acids. V dropped 5 bases and J dropped 0; count of bases not matched to a gene: 9. In nucleotides, the CDR3 is TGTGCCAGCAGTCTCTCTCCCGGACAGGGGAGCACAGATACGCAGTATTTT. This encodes CASSLSPGQGSTDTQYF.

The rearrangement joins TRBV2 to TRBJ2-3; 9 positions match TRBD2. Germline V gene sequence: CDR1 SNHLY, CDR2 FYNNEI. V gave up 9 bases and J gave up 0 bases; unmatched junction bases: 1. The CDR3 totals 13 residues. CDR3 nucleotide sequence: TGTGCCAGTACTAGCGGGAGCACAGATACGCAGTATTTT. Translation: CASTSGSTDTQYF.